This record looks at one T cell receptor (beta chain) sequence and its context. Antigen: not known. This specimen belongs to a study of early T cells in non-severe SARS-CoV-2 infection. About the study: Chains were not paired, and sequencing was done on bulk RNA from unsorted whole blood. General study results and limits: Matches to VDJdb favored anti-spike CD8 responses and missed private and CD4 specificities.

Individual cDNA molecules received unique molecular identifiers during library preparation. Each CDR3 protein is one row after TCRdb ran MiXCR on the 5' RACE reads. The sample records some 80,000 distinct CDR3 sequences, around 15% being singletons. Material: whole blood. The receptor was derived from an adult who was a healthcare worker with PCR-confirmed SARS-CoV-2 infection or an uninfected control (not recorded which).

The CDR3 region is CASSLAGAGGDTQYF. DNA of the CDR3: TGTGCCAGCAGTTTAGCGGGGGCTGGAGGGGATACGCAGTATTTT. This chain joins TRBV12-3 or TRBV12-4 and TRBJ2-3, with D perhaps assigned TRBD1 or TRBD2 (6 bases each). V was trimmed by 0 bases and J by 6 bases, leaving 13 bases between them. This CDR3 has 15 amino acids.